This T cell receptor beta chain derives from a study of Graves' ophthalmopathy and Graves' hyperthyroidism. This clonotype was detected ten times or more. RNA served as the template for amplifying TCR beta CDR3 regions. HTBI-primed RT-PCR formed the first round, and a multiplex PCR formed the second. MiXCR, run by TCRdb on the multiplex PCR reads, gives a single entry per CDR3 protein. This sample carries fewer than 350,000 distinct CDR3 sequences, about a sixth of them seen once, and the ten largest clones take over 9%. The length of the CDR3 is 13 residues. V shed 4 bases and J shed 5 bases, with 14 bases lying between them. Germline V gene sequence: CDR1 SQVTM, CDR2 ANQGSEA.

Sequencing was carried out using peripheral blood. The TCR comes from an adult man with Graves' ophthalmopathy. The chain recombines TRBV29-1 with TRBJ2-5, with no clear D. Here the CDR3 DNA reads TGCAGCGTTGCTTCAGGAAGATGGGAGACCCAGTACTTC. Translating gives CSVASGRWETQYF.